This TCR beta chain comes out of a study of graft-versus-host responses after intestinal transplantation. Study in general: Among the recipients, all got anti-thymocyte globulin induction and then tacrolimus and steroids for around 3 years.

Points on this clone: Its target is not known.

The study's findings and limits: Some GvH clones appeared in ileal mucosa or blood before recipient bone marrow.

Here immunoSEQ multiplex PCR was the method, and the copy in TCRdb shows in-frame clones only, minus some. The table shows around 31,000 clones, with about 80% occurring only once. The receptor's source is a human donor who received an intestinal transplant. Sequencing was performed on unstimulated CD8+ T cells sorted from spleen or lymph node cells, taken before intestinal transplant.

CDR3 bases: TGTGCCAGCAGCTTAGGCGTGCAAGAGACCCAGTACTTC. As protein: CASSLGVQETQYF. The gene calls are TRBV7-9 and TRBJ2-5, with D uncertain. The CDR3 length is 13 residues. Germline CDR1 and CDR2: SEHNR and FQNEAQ (reference sequence). V dropped 1 base and J dropped 2 bases, with 5 bases sitting between them.